In its sample, the clone carrying this T cell receptor beta chain is large. Antigen: not known. With 5 bases clipped from V and 10 bases from J, the junction kept 6 bases outside the gene matches. Germline V gives CDR1 MDHEN, CDR2 SYDVKM. The CDR3 runs to 12 residues. This entry belongs to a study of metastatic and nonmetastatic thyroid tumors. Study-wide context: Comparative analysis of repertoires was undertaken across blood and tumor or nodule tissue obtained from malignant and benign thyroid patients.

The study's findings and limits: In both blood and tumor samples, TCR beta diversity was reported significantly higher for malignant than benign nodules.

Every patient underwent thyroid surgery untreated. Authors' analysis steps: It was from CDR3 differences across clinicopathological groups that a distant-metastasis classifier for papillary thyroid cancer was built. TCRdb reprocessed the PCR reads using MiXCR. The V and J calls shown here were made by TCRdb, not taken from the authors' results. The sample contains 19,000 or so clones, around a third of which appear only once. Specimen: adjacent normal tissue. This sequence joins TRBV28 and TRBJ1-1, with 8 nucleotides matching TRBD1. This TCR was recovered from a female donor with papillary thyroid cancer or a benign thyroid nodule (not recorded which). Some clones in this sample may be carry-over from other donors' samples. CDR3 coding DNA: TGTGCCAGCAGTCCTCCGGACAGGGCAGCTTTCTTT. It specifies CASSPPDRAAFF.